This T cell receptor (beta chain) derives from a study of T cells in Graves' hyperthyroidism and ophthalmopathy (dated 2019 in TCRdb). Notes on the research overall: Peripheral blood was collected at initial diagnosis, before any treatment. For training and testing, the approximately 97 patients in the discovery cohort were randomly divided in a 7:3 ratio. Following sampling, methimazole starting at 30 mg daily was given to hyperthyroidism patients, and high-dose intravenous methylprednisolone was given to ophthalmopathy patients. The paper reports TCR Vbeta CDR3 sequencing of some 140 peripheral blood samples: 40 or so ophthalmopathy, over 70 hyperthyroidism and approximately 17 progressor patients. The study also compared thyroid tissue and blood T-cell repertoires from about six Graves' hyperthyroidism patients. TCR V-J signatures able to tell the groups apart were searched for in a discovery cohort of some 100 patients, of whom 40 to 45 had Graves' ophthalmopathy and under 65 had stable Graves' hyperthyroidism. Whether ophthalmopathy could be predicted prospectively was tested in an independent validation cohort made up of under 20 hyperthyroidism patients plus 17 patients who later progressed to ophthalmopathy. Beyond this particular receptor, the publication reports: Blood samples also contained most of the expanded thyroid clonotypes (frequency above 0.001), which suggests that blood repertoires may reflect thyroid immune responses. Sample size was not statistically predetermined, and blinding of investigators to group allocation was not performed. In cross-validation, a model built on a 13 V-J signature told ophthalmopathy apart from stable hyperthyroidism with 87.88% sensitivity and 81% to 82% specificity, and in testing the same model reached 80%/75%. In validation, progression to ophthalmopathy was predicted by the model with nearly 71% sensitivity and 72.22% specificity, a median of roughly 6.4 months before onset.

There are a few counts of this clonotype. Its antigen is not yet known. One base away there is no much larger clone; base qualities are not given. Graves' hyperthyroidism was defined as stable when no progression to ophthalmopathy occurred over 18 months of follow-up. Hyperthyroidism patients were newly diagnosed, with disease duration under 2 months, and aged 18 to 65 years. Exclusion was applied to patients with uncontrolled infections, other autoimmune diseases, pregnancy or lactation. Diagnoses were based on clinical symptoms, serum thyroxine and TRAb, thyroid ultrasound and orbital computed tomography. Ficoll-Paque density gradient centrifugation was used to isolate PBMCs from around 10 ml of fresh peripheral blood. Trizol reagent was used to extract total RNA, and RNA quality was then checked on an Agilent 2100 Bioanalyzer. The TCR beta CDR3 regions were amplified from RNA transcripts. For the first round of RT-PCR on the TCR CDR3, the HTBI primer set was used together with the Qiagen OneStep RT-PCR kit. Libraries were constructed in a second round of multiplex PCR, after which size selection and purification were performed. Sequencing of the libraries was done on an Illumina HiSeq2000 using paired-end 100 bp reads. In the authors' own workflow: Raw data were processed with SOAPnuke, discarding reads with adapters, uncalled bases, mean Phred below 15, or no exact constant-primer or identifier match. High-quality paired reads were merged with COPE v1.2.5, and unique nucleotide sequences were defined as clonotypes. Clonotypes were aligned to IMGT TRBV, TRBD and TRBJ reference segments using MiTCR v1.1. The analysis included only V-J combinations with a frequency above 0.0001, which together covered 99% to 99.2% of the repertoires. A TCS score was defined as the ratio of F50 (clonal expansion) to E x V (chaos), with BLOSUM62-based TCRdist applied between CDR3 peptides within each V-J. Welch's t-statistics and random forest reduced around 550 V-J features to 13, which were used in a naive Bayes classifier (R e1071). TCRdb reran the public reads through fastp at Q25 and MiXCR, keeping productive beta chains. Under each unique CDR3 protein, matching rows form one entry showing the most common genes and DNA. The V and J calls here are based on TCRdb, not the publication. The sample table records about 590,000 distinct CDR3 sequences; 15% to 19% of these occur just once. The top ten clones comprise 6.5% to 8% of the sample.

This TCR was sampled from a woman aged 25 to 45 with Graves' hyperthyroidism. Source material: blood.

The CDR3 region reads CATSDYGGTEAFF. The DNA sequence is as follows: TGTGCCACCAGTGATTATGGGGGGACTGAAGCTTTCTTT. This chain joins TRBV24-1 to TRBJ1-1; TRBD1 is a weak D gene call, 5 bases matching. CDR1 is given as KGHDR and CDR2 as SFDVKD, both from the germline V gene. A distance of 8 bases separates the germline ends of V and J, which lose 2 bases and 5 bases respectively. The CDR3, from cysteine to phenylalanine, totals 13 residues. CDR3 DNA is the only sequence kept; it has 39 bases, read in frame from the first base.